Included here is one T cell receptor beta chain sequence, with context. Antigen specificity is unknown. These data originate in a study of identical twins. Study findings and constraints: Abundant beta clonotypes from cord blood bore fewer insertions; memory repertoires lacked this pattern.

This CDR3 is 14 amino acids long. V lost 0 bases and J 8 bases, leaving 11 bases between the germline ends. Germline CDR1 and CDR2: LNHNV and YYDKDF (reference sequence). TCRdb ran MiXCR on the 5' RACE reads and lists one entry per CDR3 protein. The data hold 700,000 or so distinct CDR3 sequences, with around 20% observed a single time. This sample was shared with a second study, whose subject was T cells expressing NK-cell markers.

The specimen was PBMCs. This sequence was found in a woman aged 18 to 35 in good health. This rearrangement joins TRBV15 to TRBJ2-1, with no clear D. CDR3 region: CATSRETRWDEQFF. The CDR3 nucleotides are TGTGCCACCAGCAGAGAGACAAGGTGGGATGAGCAGTTCTTC.